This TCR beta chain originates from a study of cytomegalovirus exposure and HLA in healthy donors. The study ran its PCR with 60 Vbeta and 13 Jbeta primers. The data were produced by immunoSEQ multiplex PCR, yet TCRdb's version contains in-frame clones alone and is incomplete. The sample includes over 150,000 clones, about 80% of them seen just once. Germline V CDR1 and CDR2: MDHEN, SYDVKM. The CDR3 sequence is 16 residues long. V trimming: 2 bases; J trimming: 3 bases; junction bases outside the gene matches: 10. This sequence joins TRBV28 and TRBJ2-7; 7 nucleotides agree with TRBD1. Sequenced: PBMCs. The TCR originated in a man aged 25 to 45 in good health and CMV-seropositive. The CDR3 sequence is CASSLSGQELNYEQYF. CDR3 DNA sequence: TGTGCCAGCAGTTTAAGTGGACAGGAACTTAACTACGAGCAGTACTTC.